This entry lists 32 T cell receptor beta chains sequenced from one sample in a study of monozygotic twins with inflammatory bowel disease. TCRdb reprocessed the 5' RACE reads and stores each CDR3 protein as one record, lacking DNA. This sample's table has 85,000 to 110,000 distinct CDR3 sequences. Source material: blood. Receptor source: a human donor with ulcerative colitis or Crohn's disease, or a healthy co-twin of an affected twin (not recorded which).

The rearrangement joins TRBV7-2 to TRBJ1-2. The CDR3 consists of 15 residues. In germline, CDR1 is SGHTA, CDR2 FQGNSA. The CDR3 here is CASSLRLAGFHGYTF.

The chain combines TRBV29-1 with TRBJ2-7; TCRdb names TRBD1, which stays unverified in the absence of DNA. Germline V gene sequence: CDR1 SQVTM, CDR2 ANQGSEA. CDR3 size: 13 residues. The CDR3 reads CSVRIQGVYEQYF.

The rearrangement joins TRBV5-1 to TRBJ1-6; TCRdb picks TRBD1, but there is no DNA to check that call. The CDR3 extends over 15 amino acids. Per the germline V gene, CDR1 is SGHRS and CDR2 is YFSETQ. CDR3 region: CASTRTGLENSPLHF.

This chain uses TRBV15 with TRBJ1-6. Germline lookup yields CDR1 LNHNV and CDR2 YYDKDF (reference sequence). The CDR3 contains 16 residues. CDR3 in amino acids: CATSRDLQGRNSPLHF.

The rearrangement joins TRBV7-8 to TRBJ2-6. The CDR3 consists of 15 residues. Germline V gene sequence: CDR1 SGHVS, CDR2 FQNEAQ. This chain's CDR3 is CASSPGSAGANVLTF.

The chain links TRBV5-1 to TRBJ1-5. Germline CDR1 is SGHRS and CDR2 is YFSETQ. The CDR3 length is 17 residues. The CDR3 region is CASSPTGWVNPNQPQHF.

This sequence joins TRBV6-5 and TRBJ1-2. The V gene's germline CDR1 is MNHEY and CDR2 SVGAGI. The CDR3 totals 15 residues. The CDR3 sequence is CASSYSVADYYGYTF.

The chain recombines TRBV7-9 with TRBJ2-3. The CDR3 consists of 15 residues. Germline CDR1 is SEHNR and CDR2 is FQNEAQ (reference sequence). The CDR3 sequence is CASSFVTSGTDTQYF. The entire variable domain, with the rest obtained from reference TRBV7-9 and TRBJ2-3, is as follows: DTGVSQNPRHKITKRGQNVTFRCDPISEHNRLYWYRQTLGQGPEFLTYFQNEAQLEKSRLLSDRFSAERPKGSFSTLEIQRTEQGDSAMYLCASSFVTSGTDTQYFGPGTRLTVL.

The chain combines TRBV6-2 or TRBV6-3 with TRBJ1-4; TCRdb names TRBD1, which stays unverified in the absence of DNA. The germline gives CDR1 MNHEY, CDR2 SVGEGT. This CDR3 is built from 14 residues. CDR3 region: CASRSTGGDEKLFF.

CDR3 in amino acids: CASSQTGVKYEQYF. The chain carries TRBV7-2 and TRBJ2-7; absent DNA, TCRdb's TRBD1 call cannot be checked. The CDR3 loop spans 14 amino acids. Germline CDR1 reads SGHTA; CDR2 reads FQGNSA.

This chain links TRBV5-1 with TRBJ2-2; TCRdb calls TRBD1, which cannot be checked without DNA. Germline CDR1 is SGHRS and CDR2 is YFSETQ. The CDR3 sequence is 16 residues long. CDR3 in amino acids: CASSLEGTVNTGELFF.

The chain uses TRBV5-1 and TRBJ2-7; absent DNA, TCRdb's TRBD2 call cannot be checked. The germline V gene encodes CDR1 SGHRS and CDR2 YFSETQ. The CDR3 contains 14 residues. This CDR3 reads CASSLSGLAGEQYF.

The rearrangement joins TRBV4-3 to TRBJ1-2. This CDR3 is 14 amino acids long. Germline V gene data show CDR1 as LGHNA and CDR2 as YSLEER. This chain's CDR3 is CASSPTAYRDGYTF.

The rearrangement links TRBV4-3 to TRBJ2-1; TCRdb indicates TRBD2, and absent DNA this call remains unverified. The CDR3 is made up of 17 amino acids. Germline-derived CDR1 and CDR2 are LGHNA and YSLEER. The CDR3 loop is CASSQVSGGVSYNEQFF.

The chain is built from TRBV18 and TRBJ2-7; without DNA, the TCRdb call of TRBD1 cannot be checked. This CDR3 has 15 residues. Germline loops: CDR1 KGHSH, CDR2 LQKENI. The chain's CDR3 is CASSPLGGQGYEQYF.

The rearrangement uses TRBV27 and TRBJ1-5. This CDR3 region has 14 residues. Per germline, CDR1 MNHEY and CDR2 SMNVEV (reference sequence). This CDR3 reads CASSLQHSNQPQHF.

The rearrangement links TRBV20-1 to TRBJ1-2. The CDR3 totals 15 residues. From germline, CDR1 is DFQATT and CDR2 SNEGSKA (reference sequence). CDR3 in amino acids: CSAEAEPSINYGYTF.

The chain links TRBV6-2 or TRBV6-3 to TRBJ2-3; TCRdb selects TRBD2, and the lack of DNA leaves this call unchecked. The CDR3 has 17 amino acids. Germline V lookup: CDR1 MNHEY, CDR2 SVGEGT. The CDR3 sequence is CASSYPILSEEGDTQYF.

The genes are TRBV28 and TRBJ2-5. The CDR3 consists of 15 residues. Germline loops: CDR1 MDHEN, CDR2 SYDVKM. The CDR3 protein is CASSLQFLYQETQYF.

The CDR3: CSARKPREVYNEQFF. The V gene is TRBV20-1, the J gene TRBJ2-1; there is no DNA to check the TCRdb D call of TRBD2. The CDR3 consists of 15 residues. Germline V lookup: CDR1 DFQATT, CDR2 SNEGSKA (reference sequence).

This rearrangement joins TRBV18 to TRBJ2-1. The germline V gene has CDR1 KGHSH and CDR2 LQKENI. The CDR3 extends over 14 amino acids. The CDR3 region is CASSPQGFYNEQFF.

The chain carries TRBV27 and TRBJ1-5. Germline-derived CDR1 and CDR2 are MNHEY and SMNVEV (reference sequence). The CDR3 extends over 14 amino acids. The CDR3 loop reads CASSRNDRNQPQHF.

V gene TRBV20-1 combines with J gene TRBJ2-4; TCRdb's D call, TRBD1, is unchecked because there is no DNA. Germline CDR1 DFQATT, CDR2 SNEGSKA (reference sequence). The CDR3 has 14 amino acids. This CDR3 reads CSASTTGRGNIQYF.

This chain connects TRBV7-2 to TRBJ2-7; without DNA, the TCRdb call of TRBD1 cannot be checked. The CDR3 extends over 13 amino acids. Per germline, CDR1 SGHTA and CDR2 FQGNSA. The CDR3: CASTGQTAYEQYF. Looking up the rest from reference TRBV7-2 and TRBJ2-7 gives the full variable domain: GAGVSQSPSNKVTEKGKDVELRCDPISGHTALYWYRQSLGQGLEFLIYFQGNSAPDKSGLPSDRFSAERTGGSVSTLTIQRTQQEDSAVYLCASTGQTAYEQYFGPGTRLTVT.

The chain has TRBV14 and TRBJ2-7; TCRdb calls TRBD2, which cannot be checked without DNA. Germline V gene lookup returns CDR1 SGHDN and CDR2 FVKESK. The CDR3 spans 15 residues. The CDR3: CASSPLRGGVNEQYF.

This chain joins TRBV12-3 or TRBV12-4 and TRBJ2-1; absent DNA, TCRdb's TRBD2 call cannot be checked. The CDR3 covers 14 residues. The chain's CDR3 is CASSSGTSPYEQFF.

By frequency, this clonotype is medium-sized (0.01 to 0.1%). The rearrangement links TRBV6-5 to TRBJ1-1. CDR1 is MNHEY and CDR2 is SVGAGI in the germline V gene. The CDR3 has 13 residues. The CDR3 sequence: CASSYSANTEAFF.

This chain joins TRBV10-3 and TRBJ2-7. This CDR3 contains 15 residues. Germline V gene lookup returns CDR1 ENHRY and CDR2 SYGVKD. The CDR3 loop is CAISESVQRTYEQYF.

V is TRBV20-1 and J is TRBJ2-7; as DNA is missing, the TRBD2 call by TCRdb cannot be tested. Germline CDR1 DFQATT, CDR2 SNEGSKA (reference sequence). This CDR3 has 12 amino acids. CDR3 sequence reads: CSEEALMWEQYF.

The gene calls are TRBV6-5 and TRBJ2-1; no DNA is available, so the TRBD1 call from TCRdb remains unchecked. Germline loops: CDR1 MNHEY, CDR2 SVGAGI. The CDR3 spans 11 residues. The CDR3 loop reads CASSYQGPLFF.

The chain is built from TRBV7-9 and TRBJ2-7; TCRdb's assignment of TRBD2 cannot be checked, as there is no DNA. Germline V gene lookup returns CDR1 SEHNR and CDR2 FQNEAQ (reference sequence). The CDR3 sequence is 17 residues long. This chain's CDR3 is CASSLSLAGGISYEQYF.

CDR3 region: CSARLAGVFIRGNEQFF. The genes are TRBV20-1 and TRBJ2-1; TCRdb proposes TRBD2, but this gene call is untestable without DNA. The CDR3 sequence is 17 residues long. Germline V gene sequence: CDR1 DFQATT, CDR2 SNEGSKA (reference sequence).